This T cell receptor beta chain appears in the sequencing data of a study of T cells after yellow fever vaccination. Remarks on this clonotype: Its antigen is undetermined.

UMIs and a universal primer site were added when TCR cDNA was made by 5'RACE template switching. TCRdb reprocessed the 5' RACE reads via MiXCR and lists one record per CDR3 protein. This table has about 550,000 distinct CDR3 sequences, over 15% appearing once. The CDR3 extends over 14 amino acids. General study points: FACS-sorted repertoires could harbor abundant contaminating bulk-population clonotypes. Only a small proportion of the clonotypes turned up in both the CD4 and the CD8 compartments, likely arising from convergent recombination. Weaker overall was a secondary response that nonetheless peaked faster, on day 5 versus 15.

This chain connects TRBV12-2 to TRBJ2-5. TRBV12-2 is classified as a pseudogene. The receptor comes from a man aged 25 to 40 who received the YFV17D yellow fever vaccine. This specimen was PBMCs, taken 15 days after the yellow fever booster vaccination. CDR3 in DNA: TGTGCAAGTCGCCCCACAAGGGTTCGGGAGACCCAGTACTTC. Its protein is CASRPTRVRETQYF.